The present entry profiles one T cell receptor (beta chain) with its context. Its matching antigen is unknown. The V gene lost 6 bases and the J gene lost 6 bases, with 18 bases spanning the gap. The germline V gene has CDR1 PRHDT and CDR2 FYEKMQ (reference sequence). The CDR3 extends over 14 amino acids. Measured with immunoSEQ multiplex PCR; TCRdb has only the in-frame clones, and not every one. This table has about 410,000 clones, around 85% appearing once. These data originate in a study of Ad26.COV2.S vaccination and SARS-CoV-2 variants. Study details: Donor allocation was to the COV1001 Ad26.COV2.S trial arm. Once or twice, 56 days apart, Ad26.COV2.S was delivered intramuscularly.

Stated treatment: around 19 received Ad26.COV2.S at low or high dose, single or two shots; about 5 received placebo; per-sample allocation not given. On day 63 after the first injection, vaccine and placebo recipients gave samples. Findings and limits, study-wide: Spike-specific CD8+ and CD4+ T cell responses reportedly showed substantial breadth after vaccination. Vaccine recipients posted higher spike-specific TCR breadth than their placebo counterparts.

This TCR was sampled from a person aged 18-60 years who received the Ad26.COV2.S COVID-19 vaccine or a placebo. The chain uses TRBV13 and TRBJ2-7; weak D call: TRBD2 (6 bases). The sequenced sample was peripheral blood, obtained in a trial of Ad26.COV2.S vaccine versus placebo. CDR3 DNA sequence: TGTGCCAGCAGTCCCCCACTCCCCGGGGGCGAGCAGTACTTC. Translating gives CASSPPLPGGEQYF.